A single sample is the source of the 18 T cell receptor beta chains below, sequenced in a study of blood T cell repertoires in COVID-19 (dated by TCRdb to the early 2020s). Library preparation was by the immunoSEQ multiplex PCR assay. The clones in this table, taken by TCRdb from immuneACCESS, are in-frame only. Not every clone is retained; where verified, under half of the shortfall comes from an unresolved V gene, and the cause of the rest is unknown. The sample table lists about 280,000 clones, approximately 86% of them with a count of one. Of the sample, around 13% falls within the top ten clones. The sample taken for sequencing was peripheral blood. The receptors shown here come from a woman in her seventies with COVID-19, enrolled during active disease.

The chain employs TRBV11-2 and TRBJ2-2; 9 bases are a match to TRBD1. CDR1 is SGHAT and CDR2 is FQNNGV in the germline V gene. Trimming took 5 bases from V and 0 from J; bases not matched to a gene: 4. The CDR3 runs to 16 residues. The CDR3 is CASSDDRGTNTGELFF. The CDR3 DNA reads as TGTGCCAGCAGCGACGACAGGGGGACGAACACCGGGGAGCTGTTTTTT.

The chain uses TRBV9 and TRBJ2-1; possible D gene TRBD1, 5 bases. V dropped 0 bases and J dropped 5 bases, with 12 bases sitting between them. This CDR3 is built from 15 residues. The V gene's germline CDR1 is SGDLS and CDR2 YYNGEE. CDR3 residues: CASSVGGAGNNEQFF. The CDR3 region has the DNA TGTGCCAGCAGCGTAGGTGGGGCCGGTAACAATGAGCAGTTCTTC.

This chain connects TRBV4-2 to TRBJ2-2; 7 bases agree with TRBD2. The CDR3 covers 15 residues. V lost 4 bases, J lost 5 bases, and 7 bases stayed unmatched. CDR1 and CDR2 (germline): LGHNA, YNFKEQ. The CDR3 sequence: CASSLDGGGTGELFF. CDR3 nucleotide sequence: TGTGCCAGCAGCCTCGACGGGGGAGGGACCGGGGAGCTGTTTTTT.

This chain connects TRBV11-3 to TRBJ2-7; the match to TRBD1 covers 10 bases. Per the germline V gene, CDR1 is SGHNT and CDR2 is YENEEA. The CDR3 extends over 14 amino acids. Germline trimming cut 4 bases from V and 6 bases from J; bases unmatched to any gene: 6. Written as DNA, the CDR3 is TGTGCCAGCAGCTCAAGACAGGGGGCTGGCGAGCAGTACTTC. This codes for CASSSRQGAGEQYF.

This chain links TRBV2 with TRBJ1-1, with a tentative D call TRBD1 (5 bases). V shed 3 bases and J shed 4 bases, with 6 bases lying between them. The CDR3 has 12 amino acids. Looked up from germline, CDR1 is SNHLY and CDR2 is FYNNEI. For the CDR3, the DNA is TGTGCCAGCAGTGACCAGGGCACTGAAGCTTTCTTT. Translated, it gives CASSDQGTEAFF.

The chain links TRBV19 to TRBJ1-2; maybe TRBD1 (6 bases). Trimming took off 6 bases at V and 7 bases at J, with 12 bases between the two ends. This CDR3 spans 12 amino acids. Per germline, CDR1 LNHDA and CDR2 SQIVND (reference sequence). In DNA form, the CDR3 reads TGTGCCAGTAGGGGGACATTTCCTGGCTACACCTTC. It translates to CASRGTFPGYTF. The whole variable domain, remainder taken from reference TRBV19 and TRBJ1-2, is DGGITQSPKYLFRKEGQNVTLSCEQNLNHDAMYWYRQDPGQGLRLIYYSQIVNDFQKGDIAEGYSVSREKKESFPLTVTSAQKNPTAFYLCASRGTFPGYTFGSGTRLTVV.

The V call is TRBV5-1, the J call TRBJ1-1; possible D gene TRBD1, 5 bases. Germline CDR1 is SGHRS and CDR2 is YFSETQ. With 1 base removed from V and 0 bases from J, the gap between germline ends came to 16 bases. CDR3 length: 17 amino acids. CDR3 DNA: TGCGCCAGCAGCTTGATTGGTACAGGAGTTATGAACACTGAAGCTTTCTTT. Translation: CASSLIGTGVMNTEAFF.

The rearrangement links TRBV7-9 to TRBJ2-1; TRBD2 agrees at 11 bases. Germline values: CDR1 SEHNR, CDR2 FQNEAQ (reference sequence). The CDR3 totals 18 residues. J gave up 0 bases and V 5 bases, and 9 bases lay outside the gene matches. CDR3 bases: TGTGCCAGCAGCCGACATACTAGCGGGGGCCGCTCCTACAATGAGCAGTTCTTC. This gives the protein CASSRHTSGGRSYNEQFF.

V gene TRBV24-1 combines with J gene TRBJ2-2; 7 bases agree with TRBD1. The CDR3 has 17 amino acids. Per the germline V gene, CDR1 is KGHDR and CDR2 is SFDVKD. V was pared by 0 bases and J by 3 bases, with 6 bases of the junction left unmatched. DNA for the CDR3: TGTGCCACCAGTGATTTGTCGGGACAGAGAGACACCGGGGAGCTGTTTTTT. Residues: CATSDLSGQRDTGELFF.

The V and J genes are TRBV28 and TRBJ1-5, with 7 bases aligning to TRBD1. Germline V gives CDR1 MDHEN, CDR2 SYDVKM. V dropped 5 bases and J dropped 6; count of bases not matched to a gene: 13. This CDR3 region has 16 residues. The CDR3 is CASSKPHRTGSQPQHF. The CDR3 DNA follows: TGTGCCAGCAGTAAACCACACCGGACAGGAAGTCAGCCCCAGCATTTT.

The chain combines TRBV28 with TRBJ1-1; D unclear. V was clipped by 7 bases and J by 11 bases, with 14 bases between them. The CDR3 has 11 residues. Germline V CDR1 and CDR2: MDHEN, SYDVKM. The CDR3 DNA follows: TGTGCCAGCACCGTGACTAATCGGGCTTTCTTT. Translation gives CASTVTNRAFF.

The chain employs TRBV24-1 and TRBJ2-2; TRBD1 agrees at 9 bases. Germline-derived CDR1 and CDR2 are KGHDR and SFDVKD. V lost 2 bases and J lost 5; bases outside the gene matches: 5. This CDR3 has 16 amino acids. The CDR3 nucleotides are TGTGCCACCAGTGATTCCGGGACAGGGAAAACCGGGGAGCTGTTTTTT. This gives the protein CATSDSGTGKTGELFF.

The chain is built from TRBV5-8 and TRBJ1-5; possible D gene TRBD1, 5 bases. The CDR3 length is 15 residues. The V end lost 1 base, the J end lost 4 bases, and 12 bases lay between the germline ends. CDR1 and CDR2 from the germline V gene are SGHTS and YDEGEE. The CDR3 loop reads CASSLSGSGNQPQHF. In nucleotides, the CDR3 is TGTGCCAGCAGCTTGTCAGGGTCTGGAAATCAGCCCCAGCATTTT.

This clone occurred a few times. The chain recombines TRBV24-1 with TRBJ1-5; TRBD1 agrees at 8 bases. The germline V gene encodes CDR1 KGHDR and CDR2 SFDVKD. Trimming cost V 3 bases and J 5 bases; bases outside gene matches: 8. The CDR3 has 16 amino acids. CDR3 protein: CATSDPGQGLDQPQHF. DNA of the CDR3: TGTGCCACCAGTGATCCCGGACAGGGCCTCGATCAGCCCCAGCATTTT.

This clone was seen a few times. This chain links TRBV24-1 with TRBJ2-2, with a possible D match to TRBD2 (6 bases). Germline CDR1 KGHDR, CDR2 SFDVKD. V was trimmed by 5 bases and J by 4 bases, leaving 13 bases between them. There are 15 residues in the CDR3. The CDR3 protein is CATSVAQGGTGELFF. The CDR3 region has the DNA TGTGCCACCAGTGTGGCCCAGGGAGGCACCGGGGAGCTGTTTTTT.

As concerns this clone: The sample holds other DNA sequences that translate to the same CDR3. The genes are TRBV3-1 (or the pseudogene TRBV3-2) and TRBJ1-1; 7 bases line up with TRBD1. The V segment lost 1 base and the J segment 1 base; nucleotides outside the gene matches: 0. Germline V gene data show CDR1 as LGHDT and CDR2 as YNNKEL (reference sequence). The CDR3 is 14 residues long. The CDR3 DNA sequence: TGTGCCAGCAGCCAAGGACAGGGGAACACTGAAGCTTTCTTT. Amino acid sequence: CASSQGQGNTEAFF.

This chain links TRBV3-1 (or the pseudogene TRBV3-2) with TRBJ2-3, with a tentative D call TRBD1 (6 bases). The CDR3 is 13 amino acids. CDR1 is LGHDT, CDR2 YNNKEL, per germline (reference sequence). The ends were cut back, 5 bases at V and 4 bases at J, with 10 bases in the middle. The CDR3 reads CASSSGAPDTQYF. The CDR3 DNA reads TGTGCCAGCAGCTCAGGGGCCCCAGATACGCAGTATTTT.

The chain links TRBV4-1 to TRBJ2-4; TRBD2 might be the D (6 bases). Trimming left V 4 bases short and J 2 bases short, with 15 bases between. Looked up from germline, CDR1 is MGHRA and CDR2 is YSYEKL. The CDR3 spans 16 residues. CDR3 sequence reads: CASSRGPLATKNIQYF. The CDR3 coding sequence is TGCGCCAGCAGCCGTGGGCCCCTAGCGACCAAAAACATTCAGTACTTC.